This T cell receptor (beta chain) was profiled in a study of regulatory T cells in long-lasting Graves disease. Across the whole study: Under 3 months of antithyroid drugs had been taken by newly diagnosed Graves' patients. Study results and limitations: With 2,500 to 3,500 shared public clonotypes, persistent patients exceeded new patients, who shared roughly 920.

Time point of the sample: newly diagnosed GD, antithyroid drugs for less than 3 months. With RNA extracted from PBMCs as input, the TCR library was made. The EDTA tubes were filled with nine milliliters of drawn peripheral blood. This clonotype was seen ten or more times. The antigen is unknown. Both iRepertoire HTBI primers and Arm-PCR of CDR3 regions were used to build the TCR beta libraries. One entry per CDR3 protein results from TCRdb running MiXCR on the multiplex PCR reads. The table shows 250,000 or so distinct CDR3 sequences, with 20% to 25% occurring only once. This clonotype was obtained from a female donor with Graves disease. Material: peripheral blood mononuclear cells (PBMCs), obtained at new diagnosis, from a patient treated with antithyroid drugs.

The CDR3 loop reads CASSEDRFVHEQYF. The DNA of the CDR3 is TGTGCCAGCAGTGAGGACAGATTCGTCCACGAGCAGTACTTC. V and J are TRBV6-1 and TRBJ2-7; D might be TRBD1 (6 bases). The V end was cut by 3 bases, the J end by 5 bases, with 14 bases between. Germline CDR1 MNHNS, CDR2 SASEGT. The CDR3 has 14 amino acids.